This T cell receptor beta chain was recovered during a study of sequential checkpoint blockade in melanoma. Only in-frame clones appear in the TCRdb table, and some are missing; sequencing was by immunoSEQ multiplex PCR. The sample contains some 6,200 clones, roughly 26% of which appear only once. Specified treatment: randomized to nivolumab then ipilimumab (arm A) or the reverse (arm B). This clone counts as medium-sized (0.01 to 0.1%). This CDR3 has 16 amino acids. V was clipped by 5 bases and J by 0 bases, with 14 bases between them. From germline, CDR1 is SGHNT and CDR2 YENEEA. This TCR was recovered from a human donor with melanoma. Here the sequenced sample was tumor tissue (inferred from file names), taken from a patient given nivolumab and ipilimumab in sequence. The chain links TRBV11-3 to TRBJ1-3; a weak D match, TRBD1 (6 bases). This chain's CDR3 is CASSLGGGNSGNTIYF. For the CDR3, the DNA is TGTGCCAGCAGCCTTGGGGGCGGGAACTCTGGAAACACCATATATTTT.